This T cell receptor beta chain is from a study of glioma-infiltrating T cells. TCR alpha and beta CDR3 regions were amplified from RNA using iRepertoire nested multiplex PCR. MiXCR, applied by TCRdb to the multiplex PCR reads, yields one record per CDR3 protein. This table has about 380,000 distinct CDR3 sequences, approximately 42% appearing once. Germline trimming cut 6 bases from V and 2 bases from J; bases unmatched to any gene: 12. The CDR3 extends over 17 amino acids. Looked up from germline, CDR1 is MNHEY and CDR2 is SMNVEV (reference sequence). This clonotype was detected only once. This chain connects TRBV27 to TRBJ2-3, with TRBD2 matching 9 bases. The sequenced sample was glioma tissue, nonneoplastic brain tissue, or PBMCs (not recorded which). The clonotype originates from a human donor with low-grade glioma or glioblastoma, undergoing nonglioma brain surgery, or in good health (not recorded which). CDR3 sequence: CASSQGQTSGITDTQYF. CDR3 DNA sequence: TGTGCCAGCAGCCAAGGGCAGACTAGCGGCATCACAGATACGCAGTATTTT.